This T cell receptor (beta chain) emerged from a study of blood T cells in healthy people across ages. This clonotype has a handful of counts. No antigen is known for it. The CDR3 is made up of 14 amino acids. Germline V gives CDR1 SGHRS, CDR2 YFSETQ. V was cut by 1 base and J by 4 bases, with 11 bases left in between. The study, taken as a whole, reports: Versus aged donors, long-lived donors had higher diversity and more naive CD4+ cells.

Sample-barcoded 5' priming and a J-beta primer mix drove a second PCR of 7 to 11 cycles. The template-switch adaptor was a 5' adaptor with 12 random nucleotides. It tagged each cDNA molecule. TCRdb analysed the 5' RACE reads with MiXCR anew, one entry per CDR3 protein. Of 600,000 to 850,000 distinct CDR3 sequences in the sample, around 25% were seen once. Another study also made use of these data, one on T cells of mothers and their children. That publication notes: Each mother yielded more than 9.5 million TCR beta CDR3 reads. Each child yielded a few million reads. Related pairs of mothers and children showed slightly higher, non-significant overlap versus unrelated pairs.

The chain uses TRBV5-1 and TRBJ1-1; D perhaps matches TRBD1 (5 bases). The sequence was obtained from a boy aged 10-17 years in good health. Sequencing was done on a sample of blood. CDR3 sequence (DNA): TGCGCCAGCAGCTTGATTCAGGGACCCACTGAAGCTTTCTTT. Encoded protein: CASSLIQGPTEAFF.